One and the same sample provided the 3 T cell receptor beta chains below, sequenced in a study of PD-1 blockade in classical Hodgkin lymphoma. This table comes from immunoSEQ multiplex PCR, and its TCRdb copy is limited to in-frame clones, with some not included. The sample yields 9,500 to 15,000 clones, around four fifths seen once. Every patient had relapsed following autologous stem cell transplantation, and cohorts differed in brentuximab vedotin exposure. CD4+ T cells were purified from thawed PBMCs by negative selection. The source was CD4+ T cells from blood, collected at baseline. All receptors derive from a human donor with classical Hodgkin lymphoma.

The chain links TRBV4-3 to TRBJ1-3; D gene unclear. V shed 2 bases and J shed 7 bases, with 12 bases lying between them. Germline CDR1 LGHNA, CDR2 YSLEER. This CDR3 has 14 residues. The CDR3 protein is CASSQTTGRNTIYF. CDR3 DNA: TGCGCCAGCAGCCAAACCACCGGCCGGAACACCATATATTTT.

V is TRBV5-6 and J is TRBJ1-1; possible D gene TRBD1, 5 bases. The V end lost 0 bases, the J end lost 11 bases, and 14 bases lay between the germline ends. CDR1 is SGHDT, CDR2 YYEEEE, per germline. This CDR3 spans 13 amino acids. CDR3: CASSLAEGASAFF. CDR3 DNA: TGTGCCAGCAGCTTGGCCGAAGGGGCGAGCGCTTTCTTT.

The chain employs TRBV6-1 and TRBJ2-5; TRBD2 matches at 8 bases. CDR3 length: 15 amino acids. With 8 bases clipped from V and 7 bases from J, the junction kept 15 bases outside the gene matches. Germline-derived CDR1 and CDR2 are MNHNS and SASEGT. The CDR3 region has the DNA TGTGCCAGCGGCGACCACGGGGGGGCTAGGGGGACCCAGTACTTC. Translated, it gives CASGDHGGARGTQYF.